The text below deals with one TCR beta chain. The second PCR ran about 6 to 12 cycles with a sample-barcoded 5' primer and J-beta primers. A single record per CDR3 protein comes from TCRdb applying MiXCR to the 5' RACE reads. This sample has 1.5 million to 2 million distinct CDR3 sequences, with 34% found just once. These data come from a study of blood T cells in healthy people across ages. Per the germline V gene, CDR1 is SGHKS and CDR2 is YYEKEE (reference sequence). V shed 4 bases and J shed 0 bases, with 20 bases lying between them. The CDR3 length is 17 residues. The chain couples TRBV5-5 to TRBJ2-7; D gene uncertain. Sequenced input: blood. This TCR was recovered from a woman under 40 in good health. CDR3 in DNA: TGTGCCAGCAGCGCCCGGTTGGTCCAGAGCCTCTCCTACGAGCAGTACTTC. This translates into CASSARLVQSLSYEQYF.